These 5 T cell receptor beta chains came from one sample sequenced in a study of T cells in women clearing cervical HPV infection. Measured with immunoSEQ multiplex PCR; TCRdb has only the in-frame clones, and not every one. The repertoire table contains more than 11,000 clones. The specimen sequenced was blood buffy coat. The receptors derive from a woman between 18 and 70 years old with a cervical HPV16 infection that either progressed to CIN3+ or cleared (not recorded which).

The CDR3 sequence is CSARQGDQPQHF. Partial CDR3 DNA: TGCAGTGCACGTCAGGGCGATCAGCCC. V and J are TRBV20-1 and TRBJ1-5, with TRBD1 as a possible D gene (5 bases). The read gets to within 3 residues of the CDR3 end, and the germline J gene fills in the rest. Germline V lookup: CDR1 DFQATT, CDR2 SNEGSKA (reference sequence). This CDR3 spans 12 amino acids. V was pared by 6 bases and J by 5 bases, with 11 bases between.

As regards this clone: The CDR3 end is not reached by the read, which stops 3 residues before it; the germline J gene fills it in. This chain joins TRBV19 and TRBJ2-3; the D gene is possibly TRBD1 (6 bases). This CDR3 region has 15 residues. The ends were cut back, 1 base at V and 4 bases at J, with 12 bases in the middle. The germline gives CDR1 LNHDA, CDR2 SQIVND (reference sequence). CDR3 amino acids: CASSIGGGRSDTQYF. The CDR3 bases that were read are TGTGCCAGTAGTATAGGTGGGGGCCGATCAGATACG.

To note about this clone: The read ends 3 residues before the CDR3 terminus; that terminus is restored from the germline J gene. The chain is built from TRBV5-6 and TRBJ2-2; D is unresolved. CDR1 and CDR2 (germline): SGHDT, YYEEEE. This CDR3 is built from 13 residues. The CDR3 sequence is CASSLAGSEKLFF. The CDR3 DNA, read in part, is TGTGCCAGCAGCTTGGCAGGTTCCGAAAAG.

As for this clone: Read coverage stops 3 residues before the CDR3 terminus; the germline J gene supplies the remainder. The chain couples TRBV5-1 to TRBJ2-3, with 11 bases aligning to TRBD2. J lost 1 base, V lost 0 bases, and 4 bases had no gene match. This CDR3 region has 17 residues. Germline V gene lookup returns CDR1 SGHRS and CDR2 YFSETQ. CDR3 bases read: TGCGCCAGCAGCTTGGGGCTAGCGGGGGGCGGCACAGATACG. Protein: CASSLGLAGGGTDT. The full CDR3 protein is CASSLGLAGGGTDTQYF.

About this clone: The missing CDR3 end, 3 residues past where the read stops, is filled in from the germline J gene. The chain links TRBV2 to TRBJ2-2; TRBD1 is a possible D gene (5 bases). This CDR3 has 15 amino acids. The germline CDR1 and CDR2 sequences are SNHLY and FYNNEI. This CDR3 is CASSRSRVSEEKLFF. CDR3 DNA (partial): TGTGCCAGCAGTCGAAGCAGGGTCTCAGAGGAAAAG.